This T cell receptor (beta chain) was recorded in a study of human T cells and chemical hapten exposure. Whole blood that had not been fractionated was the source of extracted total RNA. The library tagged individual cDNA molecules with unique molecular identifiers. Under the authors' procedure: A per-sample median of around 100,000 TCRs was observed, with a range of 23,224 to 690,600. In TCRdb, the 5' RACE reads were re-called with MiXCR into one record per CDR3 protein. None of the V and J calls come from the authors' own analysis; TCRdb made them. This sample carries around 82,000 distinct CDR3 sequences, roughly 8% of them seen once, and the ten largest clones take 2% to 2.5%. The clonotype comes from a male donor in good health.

The CDR3, as DNA: TGCAGTGCTGCAGGGAGGGAGGGCCCGTACGAGCAGTACTTC. The encoded protein is CSAAGREGPYEQYF. This chain uses TRBV20-1 with TRBJ2-7; 7 nucleotides line up with TRBD2. After removal of 5 bases from V and 4 bases from J, the junction contained 11 bases not matched to a gene. This CDR3 region has 14 residues. Per germline, CDR1 DFQATT and CDR2 SNEGSKA (reference sequence).